A selection of T cell receptor beta chains follows, all from one sample in a study of T-cell reconstitution after alpha-beta-depleted transplantation in children. Via MiXCR, TCRdb re-called the PCR reads, giving one row per CDR3 protein. The sample records about 580,000 distinct CDR3 sequences, around 23% being singletons. The sample here was PBMCs, mostly from graft donor cells, taken 360 days after TCRalphabeta/CD19-depleted stem cell transplant. The source of these receptors is a boy younger than two who had a stem cell transplant for acute myeloid leukemia, so the T cells may come from the graft donor. CDR3s include the opening cysteine and the closing phenylalanine or tryptophan. D genes are given only for firm matches. Expanded clones are given a class, and other clones once, few, many or no size at all.

>few|TRBJ2-7|TRBV29-1|.
CSVQRGHEQYF
TGCAGCGTTCAACGGGGTCACGAGCAGTACTTC
>few|TRBJ2-5|TRBV24-1|.
CATSDAGTPQETQYF
TGTGCCACCAGTGATGCCGGGACACCACAAGAGACCCAGTACTTC
>.|TRBJ1-5|TRBV7-9|.
CASSSASGTDSNQPQHF
TGTGCCAGCAGCTCCGCCTCGGGGACTGATAGCAATCAGCCCCAGCATTTT
>.|TRBJ2-6|TRBV5-8|TRBD1
CASSPDRGLGGANVLTF
TGTGCCAGCAGTCCTGACAGGGGGCTAGGTGGGGCCAACGTCCTGACTTTC
>.|TRBJ2-1|TRBV10-1|.
CASSPGFRSYNEQFF
TGCGCCAGCTCCCCGGGATTCCGCTCCTACAATGAGCAGTTCTTC
>many|TRBJ2-1|TRBV5-1|.
CASSLSGTSDEQFF
TGCGCCAGCAGCTTGTCCGGCACTAGTGATGAGCAGTTCTTC
>few|TRBJ2-5|TRBV11-2|.
CASSLGSTPGRIQRETQYF
TGTGCCAGCAGCTTAGGGTCCACACCGGGGAGGATTCAGAGAGAGACCCAGTACTTC
>many|TRBJ2-5|TRBV29-1|TRBD2
CSVEDRGTSGAGETQYF
TGCAGCGTTGAAGATCGCGGGACTAGCGGGGCCGGAGAGACCCAGTACTTC
>few|TRBJ2-1|TRBV6-2/TRBV6-3|.
CASRSLASYNEQFF
TGTGCCAGCAGATCGTTGGCCTCCTACAATGAGCAGTTCTTC
>few|TRBJ1-4|TRBV14|TRBD1
CASSQTGGREKLFF
TGTGCCAGCAGCCAGACAGGGGGTAGAGAAAAACTGTTTTTT
>.|TRBJ2-1|TRBV27|.
CASSLGTAVNEQFF
TGTGCCAGCAGTCTGGGGACGGCGGTCAATGAGCAGTTCTTC
>.|TRBJ2-7|TRBV5-1|.
CASSLLGYHEQYF
TGCGCCAGCAGCTTACTGGGGTACCACGAGCAGTACTTC
>many|TRBJ2-1|TRBV7-9|.
CASSPRGNNEQFF
TGTGCCAGCAGCCCCCGGGGGAACAATGAGCAGTTCTTC
>many|TRBJ1-4|TRBV20-1|.
CSARPHDRLNEKLFF
TGCAGTGCTAGACCACATGACAGGCTTAATGAAAAACTGTTTTTT
>.|TRBJ2-1|TRBV7-2|.
CASRARGATYNEQFF
TGTGCCAGCAGGGCTCGGGGGGCCACCTACAATGAGCAGTTCTTC
>.|TRBJ1-5|TRBV6-1|TRBD1
CASSEVRYQGEQPQHF
TGTGCCAGCAGTGAAGTTCGATATCAGGGGGAGCAGCCCCAGCATTTT
>.|TRBJ2-2|TRBV29-1|.
CSVGLVGLAGELFF
TGCAGCGTTGGTTTGGTCGGCTTGGCCGGGGAGCTGTTTTTT
>many|TRBJ1-6|TRBV20-1|.
CSARAVTGSPLHF
TGCAGTGCTAGAGCCGTGACAGGTTCACCCCTCCACTTT
>many|TRBJ1-2|TRBV12-3/TRBV12-4|.
CASRDSYGYTF
TGTGCCAGCAGGGACAGCTATGGCTACACCTTC
>few|TRBJ1-6|TRBV12-3/TRBV12-4|.
CASSPGGGQENSPLHF
TGTGCCAGCAGTCCTGGCGGGGGGCAAGAGAATTCACCCCTCCACTTT
>.|TRBJ1-1|TRBV6-5|.
CASQRTLTEAFF
TGTGCCAGCCAACGTACTTTGACAGAAGCTTTCTTT
>.|TRBJ2-7|TRBV20-1|.
CSAQSGADYEQYF
TGCAGTGCCCAGTCAGGGGCCGACTACGAGCAGTACTTC
>many|TRBJ2-2|TRBV25-1|.
CASSEYTGSNTGELFF
TGTGCCAGCAGTGAATATACTGGCTCCAACACCGGGGAGCTGTTTTTT
>many|TRBJ2-2|TRBV30|.
CAWIPNRRPTGELFF
TGTGCCTGGATCCCGAATAGGAGACCCACCGGGGAGCTGTTTTTT
>many|TRBJ2-7|TRBV7-2|TRBD2
CASSLDGGAFSYEQYF
TGTGCCAGCAGCTTAGACGGGGGGGCTTTCTCCTACGAGCAGTACTTC
>few|TRBJ2-5|TRBV28|.
CASSPRPTETQYF
TGTGCCAGCAGTCCCCGTCCGACGGAGACCCAGTACTTC
>.|TRBJ2-1|TRBV5-5|.
CASTLRQTYNEQFF
TGTGCCAGCACCCTAAGGCAAACCTACAATGAGCAGTTCTTC
>many|TRBJ1-1|TRBV7-2|TRBD1
CASSSGQGATEAFF
TGTGCCAGCAGCTCTGGACAGGGGGCCACTGAAGCTTTCTTT
>many|TRBJ2-2|TRBV4-3|TRBD1
CASSPWTGNTGELFF
TGCGCCAGCAGCCCCTGGACAGGAAACACCGGGGAGCTGTTTTTT
>many|TRBJ2-6|TRBV19|.
CASSPTDSGANVLTF
TGTGCCAGTAGTCCTACAGACTCTGGGGCCAACGTCCTGACTTTC
>.|TRBJ1-1|TRBV5-1|.
CASSFIIDGRNTEAFF
TGCGCCAGCAGTTTTATTATAGACGGACGGAACACTGAAGCTTTCTTT
>.|TRBJ2-5|TRBV27|TRBD2
CASSPPGLADETQYF
TGTGCCAGCAGTCCGCCGGGACTAGCGGACGAGACCCAGTACTTC
>many|TRBJ2-1|TRBV6-5|.
CASSYSEGYVGNEQFF
TGTGCCAGCAGTTACTCAGAGGGTTACGTAGGAAATGAGCAGTTCTTC
>.|TRBJ2-7|TRBV6-6|.
CAGRGGSSYEQYF
TGTGCCGGTAGAGGCGGCAGCTCCTACGAGCAGTACTTC
>few|TRBJ2-1|TRBV12-3/TRBV12-4|.
CASSLWTDEQFF
TGTGCCAGCAGTCTCTGGACAGATGAGCAGTTCTTC
>few|TRBJ2-1|TRBV20-1|TRBD1
CSARDTKGRTGLNEQFF
TGCAGTGCTAGAGATACAAAAGGGAGGACAGGGCTGAATGAGCAGTTCTTC
>many|TRBJ2-2|TRBV7-8|.
CASSLGLAPLNTGELFF
TGTGCCAGCAGCTTAGGATTAGCTCCCCTTAACACCGGGGAGCTGTTTTTT
>.|TRBJ2-7|TRBV20-1|.
CSAVGDSLYEQYF
TGCAGTGCGGTAGGGGACTCCCTCTACGAGCAGTACTTC
>few|TRBJ2-3|TRBV7-2|TRBD2
CASSPTSGANTQYF
TGTGCCAGCAGCCCAACTAGCGGGGCGAATACGCAGTATTTT
>.|TRBJ2-1|TRBV12-3/TRBV12-4|.
CASSSRRGDSYNEQFF
TGTGCCAGCAGTTCCAGGAGGGGGGACTCCTACAATGAGCAGTTCTTC
>few|TRBJ2-7|TRBV4-3|.
CASSPENGQGGQQYF
TGCGCCAGCAGCCCGGAAAACGGGCAGGGCGGCCAGCAGTACTTC
>.|TRBJ2-7|TRBV20-1|.
CSAAPVDSYEQYF
TGCAGTGCAGCCCCCGTTGACTCCTACGAGCAGTACTTC
>many|TRBJ1-2|TRBV28|TRBD1
CASSQTGSGGYGYTF
TGTGCCAGCAGTCAGACAGGGTCGGGGGGCTATGGCTACACCTTC
>few|TRBJ2-7|TRBV6-1|.
CASRQPYEQYF
TGTGCCAGCCGACAGCCCTACGAGCAGTACTTC
>.|TRBJ2-3|TRBV7-2|.
CASSLGFGTSRITDTQYF
TGTGCCAGCAGCTTAGGCTTCGGCACCTCAAGGATCACAGATACGCAGTATTTT